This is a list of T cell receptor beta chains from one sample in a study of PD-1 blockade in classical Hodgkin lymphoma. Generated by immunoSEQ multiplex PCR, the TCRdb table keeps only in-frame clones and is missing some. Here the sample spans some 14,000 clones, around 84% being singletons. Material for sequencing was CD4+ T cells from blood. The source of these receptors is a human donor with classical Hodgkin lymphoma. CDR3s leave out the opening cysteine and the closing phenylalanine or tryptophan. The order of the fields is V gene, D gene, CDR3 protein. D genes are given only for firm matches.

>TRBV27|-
ASSPTNQPQH
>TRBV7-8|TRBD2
ASSTGLAGGVGEQY
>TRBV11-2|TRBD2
ASSPGLAGGTQF
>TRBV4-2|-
ASSRRSNEQF
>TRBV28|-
ASSFRGREEQY
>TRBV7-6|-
ASSLALSGNEQF
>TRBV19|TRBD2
ASISKVAGEHNEQF
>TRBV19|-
ASSVDLRQPQH
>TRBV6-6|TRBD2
ASSYGGTSEQETQY
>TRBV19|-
ASSIDLITGGKDGYT
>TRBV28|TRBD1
ASSSGGVQPQH